This entry concerns a single TCR beta chain. What it binds is unknown. The sample originates from a study of T-cell reconstitution after alpha-beta-depleted transplantation in children. Using unique molecular identifiers, the investigators prepared the TCRbeta library. One entry per CDR3 protein results from TCRdb running MiXCR on the PCR reads. The sample lists fewer than 500,000 distinct CDR3 sequences; over 40% were seen once. V was shortened by 1 base and J by 5 bases, with 11 bases between the two germline ends. Germline loops: CDR1 DFQATT, CDR2 SNEGSKA (reference sequence). CDR3 size: 13 residues. Whole-study findings and limits: At the one-year point after transplant, T-cell counts and TCRbeta diversity were found to come mostly from T cells that had been newly produced. About two months after transplant, alpha-beta T cells reportedly came from several hundred expanded graft clones.

V is TRBV20-1 and J is TRBJ2-5; no clear D gene. This TCR derives from a girl aged 2-10 years with aplastic anemia, due to receive a stem cell transplant. The sequencing used PBMCs, collected before TCRalphabeta/CD19-depleted stem cell transplant. Here the CDR3 DNA reads TGCAGTGCTAGAGTTGATAGCATGGAGACCCAGTACTTC. This gives the protein CSARVDSMETQYF.